This paragraph covers one T cell receptor (beta chain) sequence. Its antigen remains unidentified. Random hexamers were used to reverse transcribe an amount of roughly 0.5 to 1 ug RNA. Each CDR3 protein is one row after TCRdb ran MiXCR on the immunoSEQ multiplex PCR reads. The repertoire has around 140,000 distinct CDR3 sequences, about 95% of them found once; the top ten carry approximately 0.12%. These data belong to a study of CD8 T cells in Susac syndrome. Overall study results and limits: The study admitted that it had a relatively small number of individuals in its TCR sequencing and HLA analysis.

From blood CD8+ and CD4+ T cells, the TCR beta chain was sequenced. Bulk CD8+ and CD4+ cells came from magnetic negative isolation; CD8+ TEMRA by FACS. Material: CD4+ T cells from PBMCs. This sequence was found in a human donor with multiple sclerosis.

The CDR3 region has the DNA TGTGCCCCCCAGCGAACCAGGTGGGGCAAAAACATTCAGTACTTC. Its translation: CAPQRTRWGKNIQYF. V is TRBV10-3 and J is TRBJ2-4; D not certain. CDR3 size: 15 residues. Deletions cut 11 bases from V and 3 bases from J, with 20 bases between. The V gene's germline CDR1 is ENHRY and CDR2 SYGVKD.